The clone carrying this TCR beta chain has at least ten counts. Its target is unknown. The CDR3 covers 14 residues. Trimming stripped 4 bases from V and 6 bases from J, with 17 bases between. Germline V gene lookup returns CDR1 SGHRS and CDR2 YFSETQ. The output of every sequencing run exceeded 160 million TCR-beta sequences, derived from 15-18 subjects. TCRdb used MiXCR to reprocess the 5' RACE reads, holding one entry per CDR3 protein. The sample consists of over 45,000 distinct CDR3 sequences, around 3.1% of them appearing once. This sample stems from a study of neurological immune-mediated disorders. Findings and caveats of the study: Levels of TCR clonal expansion peaked in HTLV-1-associated myelopathy and reached their lowest in multiple sclerosis, under those of healthy controls. Phylogenetic analysis grouped 18 of 34 multiple sclerosis patients' repertoires together, suggesting a possible repertoire signature.

Sequenced input: PBMCs. The sequence came from a man aged 35-49 years with multiple sclerosis. This chain links TRBV5-1 with TRBJ2-7; tentative D call: TRBD2 (6 bases). The CDR3 reads CASSRDEAGFEQYF. The CDR3, as DNA: TGCGCCAGCAGCCGTGACGAAGCGGGCTTCGAGCAGTACTTC.